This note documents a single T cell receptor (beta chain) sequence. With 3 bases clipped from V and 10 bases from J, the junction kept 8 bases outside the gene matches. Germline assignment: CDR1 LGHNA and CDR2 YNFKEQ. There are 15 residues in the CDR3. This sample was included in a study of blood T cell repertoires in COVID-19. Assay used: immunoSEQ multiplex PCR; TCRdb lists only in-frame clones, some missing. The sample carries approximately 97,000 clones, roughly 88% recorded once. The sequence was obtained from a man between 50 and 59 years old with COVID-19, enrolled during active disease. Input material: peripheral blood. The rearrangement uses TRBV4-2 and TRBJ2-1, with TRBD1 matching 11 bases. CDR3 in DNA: TGTGCCAGCAGCCAGGCGGGACAGGGGGTAGGAGAGCAGTTCTTC. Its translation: CASSQAGQGVGEQFF.